Listed here are 16 T cell receptor beta chains from one sample, sequenced in a study of blood T cell repertoires in COVID-19. Repertoires were generated with immunoSEQ multiplex PCR, while TCRdb's copy carries only in-frame clones and drops some. This table holds around 110,000 clones, roughly 84% found once. Source material: PBMCs or T cells enriched from blood (not recorded which). Receptors originate from a woman younger than 45 who had recovered from COVID-19.

The chain has TRBV7-2 and TRBJ2-3, with TRBD2 matching over 10 bases. The CDR3 sequence is 15 residues long. V lost 4 bases, J lost 3 bases, and 4 bases stayed unmatched. Germline loops: CDR1 SGHTA, CDR2 FQGNSA. The CDR3 protein is CASSSEGLATDTQYF. The CDR3 DNA follows: TGTGCCAGCAGCTCGGAGGGACTAGCGACAGATACGCAGTATTTT. The variable domain in full, completed from reference TRBV7-2 and TRBJ2-3, reads GAGVSQSPSNKVTEKGKDVELRCDPISGHTALYWYRQSLGQGLEFLIYFQGNSAPDKSGLPSDRFSAERTGGSVSTLTIQRTQQEDSAVYLCASSSEGLATDTQYFGPGTRLTVL.

The V call is TRBV15, the J call TRBJ2-7; 8 bases line up with TRBD1. The CDR3 length is 19 residues. Germline V CDR1 and CDR2: LNHNV, YYDKDF (reference sequence). Trimming took 0 bases from V and 0 from J; bases not matched to a gene: 13. The CDR3 coding sequence is TGTGCCACCAGCAGAGATATGGACAGGGTGCTTTCCTCCTCCTACGAGCAGTACTTC. This translates into CATSRDMDRVLSSSYEQYF.

The chain carries TRBV28 and TRBJ1-2, with a tentative D call TRBD1 (6 bases). The CDR3 is 15 residues long. Trimming took off 4 bases at V and 3 bases at J, with 15 bases between the two ends. Germline V CDR1 and CDR2: MDHEN, SYDVKM. In DNA form, the CDR3 reads TGTGCCAGCAGTTCCCCAACAGGGATCGACTATGGCTACACCTTC. It specifies CASSSPTGIDYGYTF.

V and J are TRBV28 and TRBJ1-1, with 9 positions matching TRBD1. Germline V gene sequence: CDR1 MDHEN, CDR2 SYDVKM. CDR3 length equals 13 residues. Losses at the gene ends were 7 bases for V and 5 bases for J; bases not matched to a gene: 5. DNA for the CDR3: TGTGCCAGCATTACAGGGGGCTGGACTGAAGCTTTCTTT. Its translation: CASITGGWTEAFF.

CDR3 nucleotide sequence: TGTGCCAGCAGCCAGCCTTCAGGGTGGGGGGACACTGAAGCTTTCTTT. This encodes CASSQPSGWGDTEAFF. The rearrangement joins TRBV3-1 (or the pseudogene TRBV3-2) to TRBJ1-1; possible D gene TRBD1, 5 bases. Germline lookup yields CDR1 LGHDT and CDR2 YNNKEL (reference sequence). The ends were cut back, 3 bases at V and 3 bases at J, with 17 bases in the middle. The length of the CDR3 is 16 residues.

The V and J genes are TRBV11-2 and TRBJ2-3; 7 nucleotides agree with TRBD2. This CDR3 region has 17 residues. After removal of 3 bases from V and 4 bases from J, the junction contained 13 bases not matched to a gene. CDR1 SGHAT and CDR2 FQNNGV come from the germline V gene. For the CDR3, the DNA is TGTGCCAGCAGCTTTGAGAGTGGCGGGAGAAGGGCAGATACGCAGTATTTT. Amino acids: CASSFESGGRRADTQYF.

The chain couples TRBV5-4 to TRBJ1-2, with 11 positions matching TRBD1. Germline V gene sequence: CDR1 SGHNT, CDR2 YYREEE (reference sequence). Trimming cost V 5 bases and J 7 bases; bases outside gene matches: 10. The CDR3 is 15 residues long. CDR3 residues: CASSSRWTGGGGYTF. CDR3 nucleotides: TGTGCCAGCAGTTCTCGCTGGACAGGGGGCGGTGGCTACACCTTC. Based on the CDR3 plus reference TRBV5-4 and TRBJ1-2, the full variable domain is ETGVTQSPTHLIKTRGQQVTLRCSSQSGHNTVSWYQQALGQGPQFIFQYYREEENGRGNFPPRFSGLQFPNYSSELNVNALELDDSALYLCASSSRWTGGGGYTFGSGTRLTVV.

A few counts support this clone. This sequence joins TRBV29-1 and TRBJ2-2, with D perhaps matching TRBD2 (5 bases). Trimming removed 7 bases at V and 0 bases at J, with 21 bases between. The CDR3 runs 17 residues. Germline V CDR1 and CDR2: SQVTM, ANQGSEA. Here the CDR3 reads CSAIPGDHPANTGELFF. In DNA, the CDR3 is TGCAGCGCCATACCCGGGGATCACCCGGCGAACACCGGGGAGCTGTTTTTT.

This clone was detected once. The rearrangement links TRBV5-4 to TRBJ2-1; 10 bases match TRBD2. The V gene's germline CDR1 is SGHNT and CDR2 YYREEE (reference sequence). Losses at the gene ends were 7 bases for V and 7 bases for J; bases not matched to a gene: 11. The CDR3 is made up of 15 amino acids. CDR3 sequence (DNA): TGTGCCAGCGGACCGCCTAGCGGGAGTATAAATGAGCAGTTCTTC. As protein: CASGPPSGSINEQFF. Drawing the rest from reference TRBV5-4 and TRBJ2-1, the complete variable domain is ETGVTQSPTHLIKTRGQQVTLRCSSQSGHNTVSWYQQALGQGPQFIFQYYREEENGRGNFPPRFSGLQFPNYSSELNVNALELDDSALYLCASGPPSGSINEQFFGPGTRLTVL.

In its sample, this clone was seen once. J is TRBJ1-1 and V is TRBV10-3; D ambiguous. CDR3 length equals 15 residues. From germline, CDR1 is ENHRY and CDR2 SYGVKD. Trimming removed 3 bases at V and 0 bases at J, with 11 bases between. CDR3 protein: CAISDPGSMNTEAFF. CDR3 DNA sequence: TGTGCCATCAGTGATCCCGGGTCAATGAACACTGAAGCTTTCTTT.

This clone was counted a single time. The chain has TRBV6-5 and TRBJ1-1; tentative D call: TRBD1 (6 bases). V was clipped by 10 bases and J by 0 bases, with 12 bases between them. Germline CDR1 and CDR2: MNHEY and SVGAGI. CDR3 length: 13 amino acids. The CDR3 nucleotides are TGTGCCACCAAGGACAGTTTGAACACTGAAGCTTTCTTT. The encoded protein is CATKDSLNTEAFF.

The chain employs TRBV28 and TRBJ2-7, with D possibly TRBD2 on 7 matching bases. Trimming pared 6 bases from V and 2 bases from J, leaving 14 bases between. The germline V gene encodes CDR1 MDHEN and CDR2 SYDVKM. This CDR3 contains 14 residues. CDR3 sequence reads: CASRMGGATYEQYF. Here the CDR3 DNA reads TGTGCCAGCAGGATGGGGGGGGCGACCTACGAGCAGTACTTC.

The chain joins TRBV5-1 to TRBJ1-4, with 7 bases that match TRBD1. Germline CDR1 is SGHRS and CDR2 is YFSETQ. V dropped 4 bases and J dropped 4; count of bases not matched to a gene: 7. This CDR3 spans 15 amino acids. In DNA, the CDR3 is TGCGCCAGCAGCCAAGTGACAGGGTATAATGAAAAACTGTTTTTT. This sequence encodes CASSQVTGYNEKLFF.

This chain joins TRBV2 and TRBJ2-1, with 8 bases aligning to TRBD1. The CDR3 spans 15 residues. V was pared by 6 bases and J by 1 base, with 5 bases of the junction left unmatched. CDR1 and CDR2 (germline): SNHLY, FYNNEI. CDR3 protein: CASSRGRGSYNEQFF. As DNA, the CDR3 is TGTGCCAGCAGCAGGGGGCGCGGGTCCTACAATGAGCAGTTCTTC.

The chain uses TRBV7-9 and TRBJ1-6; no definite D call. The CDR3 loop spans 12 amino acids. V gave up 4 bases and J gave up 8 bases, with 6 bases separating them. Germline CDR1 and CDR2: SEHNR and FQNEAQ (reference sequence). CDR3 region: CASSSIHSPLHF. CDR3 DNA sequence: TGTGCCAGCAGCTCAATTCATTCACCCCTCCACTTT. Based on the CDR3 plus reference TRBV7-9 and TRBJ1-6, the full variable domain is DTGVSQNPRHKITKRGQNVTFRCDPISEHNRLYWYRQTLGQGPEFLTYFQNEAQLEKSRLLSDRFSAERPKGSFSTLEIQRTEQGDSAMYLCASSSIHSPLHFGNGTRLTVT.

This chain uses TRBV3-1 (or the pseudogene TRBV3-2) with TRBJ2-5, with a weak D call TRBD1 (5 bases). The germline CDR1 and CDR2 sequences are LGHDT and YNNKEL (reference sequence). The CDR3 contains 13 residues. V was shortened by 1 base and J by 3 bases, with 6 bases between the two germline ends. The CDR3 DNA sequence: TGTGCCAGCAGCCAAGTAGGGGAAGAGACCCAGTACTTC. The encoded protein is CASSQVGEETQYF.